This record concerns one TCR beta chain sequence. Here immunoSEQ multiplex PCR was the method, and the copy in TCRdb shows in-frame clones only, minus some. This sample yields hundreds of thousands of clones, of which roughly 80% are seen a single time; approximately 10% belongs to the top ten. The data are from a study of blood T cell repertoires in COVID-19. Germline CDR1 reads LGHNT; CDR2 reads FRNRAP. CDR3 size: 16 residues. V dropped 5 bases and J dropped 8; count of bases not matched to a gene: 11. Sequencing used peripheral blood. The sequence came from a woman aged 45-65 years who had recovered from COVID-19. This sequence joins TRBV12-5 and TRBJ1-3; 11 positions agree with TRBD1. CDR3 sequence: CASGQWTGGIRDTIYF. CDR3 coding DNA: TGTGCTAGTGGTCAGTGGACAGGGGGCATAAGAGACACCATATATTTT.